Listed below are T cell receptor beta chains from one sample, sequenced in a study of blood T cell repertoires in COVID-19. Only in-frame clones appear in the TCRdb table, and some are missing; sequencing was by immunoSEQ multiplex PCR. The repertoire includes about 210,000 clones, about nine tenths of them detected once, and under 0.9% sits in the top ten. Sequenced input: peripheral blood. The receptor source for this set is a man aged 40-49 years with acute or convalescent COVID-19. Each CDR3 is given with its conserved first and last residue. Each record gives: J gene, D gene, V gene, CDR3 length, clone size, CDR3 protein, CDR3 DNA. A D gene is named only where the DNA matches it firmly. Not every row has a clone size; where given, it reads once, few, many or a size class.

j_call: TRBJ1-2; d_call: -; v_call: TRBV19; cdr3_length: 14; clone_size: -; cdr3_aa: CASSIGQAGYGYTF; cdr3_nt: TGTGCCAGTAGTATAGGACAGGCTGGGTATGGCTACACCTTC
j_call: TRBJ1-1; d_call: -; v_call: TRBV21-1; cdr3_length: 16; clone_size: once; cdr3_aa: CASSPGDTGRNTEAFF; cdr3_nt: TGTGCCAGCAGCCCTGGGGATACAGGGAGAAACACTGAAGCTTTCTTT
j_call: TRBJ2-6; d_call: TRBD1; v_call: TRBV2; cdr3_length: 17; clone_size: once; cdr3_aa: CASSFGQDLGGANVLTF; cdr3_nt: TGTGCCAGCAGTTTTGGACAGGACCTGGGTGGGGCCAACGTCCTGACTTTC
j_call: TRBJ2-2; d_call: TRBD1; v_call: TRBV27; cdr3_length: 15; clone_size: -; cdr3_aa: CASSSRQGWTGELFF; cdr3_nt: TGTGCCAGCAGTTCCAGACAGGGGTGGACCGGGGAGCTGTTTTTT
j_call: TRBJ1-6; d_call: -; v_call: TRBV28; cdr3_length: 14; clone_size: -; cdr3_aa: CASSRGSPHSPLHF; cdr3_nt: TGTGCCAGCAGTCGAGGGTCCCCCCATTCACCCCTCCACTTT
j_call: TRBJ2-3; d_call: -; v_call: TRBV28; cdr3_length: 14; clone_size: -; cdr3_aa: CASIPGGSTDTQYF; cdr3_nt: TGTGCCAGCATCCCTGGGGGGAGCACAGATACGCAGTATTTT
j_call: TRBJ2-7; d_call: TRBD2; v_call: TRBV7-2; cdr3_length: 17; clone_size: -; cdr3_aa: CASSLVGGLAAFYEQYF; cdr3_nt: TGTGCCAGCAGCTTAGTTGGGGGACTAGCGGCGTTCTACGAGCAGTACTTC
j_call: TRBJ1-2; d_call: -; v_call: TRBV2; cdr3_length: 11; clone_size: -; cdr3_aa: CASNRVYGYTF; cdr3_nt: TGTGCCAGCAACCGAGTCTATGGCTACACCTTC
j_call: TRBJ1-4; d_call: TRBD1; v_call: TRBV13; cdr3_length: 16; clone_size: -; cdr3_aa: CASSLVRDRLNEKLFF; cdr3_nt: TGTGCCAGCAGCTTAGTGAGGGACAGACTAAATGAAAAACTGTTTTTT
j_call: TRBJ1-5; d_call: TRBD1; v_call: TRBV5-5; cdr3_length: 17; clone_size: -; cdr3_aa: CASSSGQGQYSNQPQHF; cdr3_nt: TGTGCCAGCAGCTCGGGACAGGGCCAATATAGCAATCAGCCCCAGCATTTT
j_call: TRBJ2-4; d_call: -; v_call: TRBV9; cdr3_length: 15; clone_size: -; cdr3_aa: CASSVGGGAKNIQYF; cdr3_nt: TGTGCCAGCAGCGTAGGCGGTGGAGCCAAAAACATTCAGTACTTC
j_call: TRBJ1-2; d_call: -; v_call: TRBV6-2/TRBV6-3; cdr3_length: 11; clone_size: few; cdr3_aa: CASSQIQGYTF; cdr3_nt: TGTGCCAGCAGTCAAATTCAGGGCTACACCTTC